The source of this T cell receptor (beta chain) is a study of post-analysis software for immune sequencing data. At the level of the study: Disease trajectories encompassed relapsing-remitting, secondary progressive and progressive-relapsing multiple sclerosis.

Germline V gene sequence: CDR1 DFQATT, CDR2 SNEGSKA (reference sequence). The CDR3 runs to 15 residues. The ends were cut back, 0 bases at V and 0 bases at J, with 9 bases in the middle. Notes on the study in general: Higher frequency in patients than in controls was seen for roughly 5 TRBV segments, with TRBV5-6, TRBV5-1 and TRBV20-1 among them.

In its sample, this clonotype was seen a few times. The antigen is not known. Unique-molecular-identifier-tagged TCR beta cDNA libraries were used. TCRdb re-analysed the PCR reads in MiXCR, keeping a single row per CDR3 protein. The table includes under 200,000 distinct CDR3 sequences, 29% detected once. This receptor was obtained from a girl aged 2 to 17 with multiple sclerosis. Sequencing was carried out using blood. The genes are TRBV20-1 and TRBJ2-1; no clear D gene. Here the CDR3 DNA reads TGCAGTGCTAGAGAGCCAGCCTCCTCCTACAATGAGCAGTTCTTC. Amino acid sequence: CSAREPASSYNEQFF.